One T cell receptor beta chain is described in this entry. Its antigen is undetermined. The data derive from a study of T cell repertoires in cytomegalovirus infection. For the study at large: CMV infection together with matching HLA type was indicated by public TCR beta signatures.

TCRdb re-analysed the reads in MiXCR, keeping a single row per CDR3 protein. This table holds around 430,000 distinct CDR3 sequences, roughly 43% found once. The receptor comes from a human donor in good health (CMV status not recorded). Some clones in this sample may be carry-over from other donors' samples. The specimen comprised cultured PBMCs, sampled from culture after CMV antigen stimulation.

DNA of the CDR3: TGTGCCAGCAGTTCGACAGGGGAGAATTCACCCCTCCACTTT. Protein sequence: CASSSTGENSPLHF. The genes are TRBV5-4 and TRBJ1-6, with TRBD1 matching over 8 bases. The CDR3 covers 14 residues. Germline CDR1 reads SGHNT; CDR2 reads YYREEE (reference sequence). With 5 bases clipped from V and 7 bases from J, the junction kept 5 bases outside the gene matches.